The rows below give T cell receptor beta chains drawn from one sample of a study of blood T cell repertoires in COVID-19. Clones were read by immunoSEQ multiplex PCR, and TCRdb kept only the in-frame ones, dropping some. The sample has around 210,000 clones, around three quarters seen once; the top ten hold 4.5% to 7%. Sequenced input: peripheral blood. The receptors were sampled from a woman in her 70s with acute or convalescent COVID-19. The CDR3 runs from the conserved cysteine through the conserved F or W. The D gene is left open where the match is weak. Size values are once, few and many counts, or a class for expanded clones, and some rows have none.

D gene,J gene,clone size,CDR3 length,V gene,CDR3 DNA,CDR3 protein
TRBD1,TRBJ2-3,.,16,TRBV6-1,TGTGCCAGCAGTGAATCGGGGACAGGGGTCGGAGATACGCAGTATTTT,CASSESGTGVGDTQYF
.,TRBJ1-1,.,15,TRBV4-1,TGCGCCAGCAGCCAAGGGCAGATCATGAACACTGAAGCTTTCTTT,CASSQGQIMNTEAFF
TRBD1,TRBJ1-6,many,14,TRBV3-1/TRBV3-2,TGTGCCAGCAGCCAAGCAGGGACAGGGGGGCCCCTCCACTTT,CASSQAGTGGPLHF
TRBD2,TRBJ2-7,.,13,TRBV6-4,TGTGCCAGCAGTGAATTAGCGGGCTACGAGCAGTACTTC,CASSELAGYEQYF
TRBD1,TRBJ1-2,.,17,TRBV28,TGTGCCAGCAGTTGCCGGGACAGGGAGGTTTGGTGCTATGGCTACACCTTC,CASSCRDREVWCYGYTF
.,TRBJ1-1,few,12,TRBV29-1,TGCAGCGGGGGACAATTGAACACTGAAGCTTTCTTT,CSGGQLNTEAFF
.,TRBJ2-7,few,13,TRBV29-1,TGCAGCGTTGTATTACGGAGCTCCTACGAGCAGTACTTC,CSVVLRSSYEQYF
TRBD1,TRBJ2-3,.,13,TRBV7-3,TGTGCCAGCAGTTTAGGACAGGACCTCACGCAGTATTTT,CASSLGQDLTQYF
.,TRBJ2-7,.,15,TRBV15,TGTGCCACCAGCAGAGATCAGGTAGCGGCCTACGAGCAGTACTTC,CATSRDQVAAYEQYF
.,TRBJ1-2,.,12,TRBV6-1,TGTGCCAGCAGTGAACACTTTGGTGGCTACACCTTC,CASSEHFGGYTF
TRBD2,TRBJ2-3,few,17,TRBV7-8,TGTGCCAGCAGCCCGCCTCTGCGGGAGGCAAGCACAGATACGCAGTATTTT,CASSPPLREASTDTQYF
.,TRBJ2-3,.,13,TRBV5-8,TGTGCCAGCAGCCCAGGGGAGTGGGATACGCAGTATTTT,CASSPGEWDTQYF
TRBD1,TRBJ1-3,many,17,TRBV7-9,TGTGCCAGCAGCCCCCGCAGGGGGGCAGGGGGCGGAAACACCATATATTTT,CASSPRRGAGGGNTIYF
TRBD1,TRBJ2-3,.,18,TRBV13,TGTGCCAGCAGCTTACGGGCCGGGACAGGGGGCGGGTCAGATACGCAGTATTTT,CASSLRAGTGGGSDTQYF
.,TRBJ1-4,few,14,TRBV28,TGTGCCAGCACTAGACCCGGGATAACGGAAAAACTGTTTTTT,CASTRPGITEKLFF
TRBD2,TRBJ2-1,.,16,TRBV7-9,TGTGCCAGCAGCTTAGGCGCGGGACTAGCGGACAATGAGCAGTTCTTC,CASSLGAGLADNEQFF
.,TRBJ2-7,.,17,TRBV27,TGTGCCAGCAGTTTATCGTTCCCTAGTCTAAGCTCCTACGAGCAGTACTTC,CASSLSFPSLSSYEQYF
.,TRBJ1-2,.,14,TRBV24-1,TGTGCCACCAGTGATTTCTCGGGGGACTATGGCTACACCTTC,CATSDFSGDYGYTF
.,TRBJ1-1,few,13,TRBV6-5,TGTGCCAGCAGTTACTCGGCAGGTTCTCAAGCTTTCTTT,CASSYSAGSQAFF
.,TRBJ2-5,.,21,TRBV24-1,TGTGCCACCAGTGAGGGCGATAGCCACCCGGGGGATATAACCATCCAAGAGACCCAGTACTTC,CATSEGDSHPGDITIQETQYF
.,TRBJ2-2,.,16,TRBV25-1,TGTGCCAGCAGTGATACTCAGCGTTCGAACACCGGGGAGCTGTTTTTT,CASSDTQRSNTGELFF
TRBD1,TRBJ1-1,.,14,TRBV7-2,TGTGCCAGCAGCTCCCAGGGGGGTAACACTGAAGCTTTCTTT,CASSSQGGNTEAFF
TRBD1,TRBJ1-2,.,14,TRBV6-6,TGTGCCAGCAGTCCGGGACAGGGGAACTATGGCTACACCTTC,CASSPGQGNYGYTF
TRBD2,TRBJ2-1,.,14,TRBV19,TGTGCCAGTAGGTTCGGACTAGGATACAATGAGCAGTTCTTC,CASRFGLGYNEQFF
.,TRBJ1-3,few,15,TRBV5-1,TGCGCCAGCAGCTTGGACAGGCGCTCTGGAAACACCATATATTTT,CASSLDRRSGNTIYF
.,TRBJ2-1,.,13,TRBV2,TGTGCCAGCATTAGCTTCTCCTACAATGAGCAGTTCTTC,CASISFSYNEQFF